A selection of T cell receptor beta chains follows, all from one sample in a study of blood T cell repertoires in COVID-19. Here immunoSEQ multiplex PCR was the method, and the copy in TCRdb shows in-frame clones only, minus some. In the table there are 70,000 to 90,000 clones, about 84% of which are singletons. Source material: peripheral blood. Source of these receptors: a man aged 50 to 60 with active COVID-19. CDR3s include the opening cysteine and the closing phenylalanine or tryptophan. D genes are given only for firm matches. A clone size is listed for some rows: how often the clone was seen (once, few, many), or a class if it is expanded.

cdr3_aa: CATSDVGQSNEQYF
cdr3_nt: TGTGCCACCAGTGATGTGGGACAGTCAAACGAGCAGTACTTC
v_call: TRBV24-1
d_call: TRBD1
j_call: TRBJ2-7
clone_size: -

cdr3_aa: CARGGGGPRGWEQFF
cdr3_nt: TGCGCCAGGGGAGGAGGGGGCCCCCGGGGCTGGGAGCAGTTCTTC
v_call: TRBV10-1
d_call: -
j_call: TRBJ2-1
clone_size: -

cdr3_aa: CASSPKIGLVTIYGYTF
cdr3_nt: TGTGCCAGCAGCCCTAAGATCGGACTCGTTACTATCTATGGCTACACCTTC
v_call: TRBV7-8
d_call: -
j_call: TRBJ1-2
clone_size: -

cdr3_aa: CASSITAGNEQFF
cdr3_nt: TGTGCCAGTAGTATAACGGCAGGAAATGAGCAGTTCTTC
v_call: TRBV19
d_call: -
j_call: TRBJ2-1
clone_size: -

cdr3_aa: CASSLRENTEAFF
cdr3_nt: TGTGCCAGCAGTTTACGGGAGAACACTGAAGCTTTCTTT
v_call: TRBV27
d_call: -
j_call: TRBJ1-1
clone_size: -

cdr3_aa: CASSLEQDRNEKLFF
cdr3_nt: TGTGCCAGCTCACTCGAACAGGATAGGAATGAAAAACTGTTTTTT
v_call: TRBV18
d_call: -
j_call: TRBJ1-4
clone_size: few

cdr3_aa: CASSPTPTGMYGYTF
cdr3_nt: TGTGCCAGCAGTCCTACCCCTACGGGGATGTATGGCTACACCTTC
v_call: TRBV27
d_call: -
j_call: TRBJ1-2
clone_size: -

cdr3_aa: CASRRETGGVTDTQYF
cdr3_nt: TGTGCCAGCAGACGGGAGACAGGGGGCGTCACAGATACGCAGTATTTT
v_call: TRBV28
d_call: TRBD1
j_call: TRBJ2-3
clone_size: once

cdr3_aa: CASGDRGHNSPLHF
cdr3_nt: TGTGCCAGCGGGGACAGGGGCCATAATTCACCCCTCCACTTT
v_call: TRBV6-5
d_call: TRBD1
j_call: TRBJ1-6
clone_size: -

cdr3_aa: CASSPGGNNQPQHF
cdr3_nt: TGTGCCAGCAGCCCAGGGGGGAACAATCAGCCCCAGCATTTT
v_call: TRBV28
d_call: TRBD1
j_call: TRBJ1-5
clone_size: once

cdr3_aa: CASSPNLGLAGPSHF
cdr3_nt: TGCGCCAGCAGCCCAAATTTGGGACTAGCGGGCCCGAGCCACTTC
v_call: TRBV4-3
d_call: TRBD2
j_call: TRBJ2-7
clone_size: -

cdr3_aa: CATSREGRGSYNEQFF
cdr3_nt: TGTGCCACCAGCAGAGAGGGCAGGGGATCCTACAATGAGCAGTTCTTC
v_call: TRBV15
d_call: -
j_call: TRBJ2-1
clone_size: -

cdr3_aa: CASSYSAGGGKNIQYF
cdr3_nt: TGTGCCAGCAGTTACTCAGCGGGTGGTGGCAAAAACATTCAGTACTTC
v_call: TRBV6-5
d_call: -
j_call: TRBJ2-4
clone_size: -

cdr3_aa: CASSQDQGTGGQTQYF
cdr3_nt: TGCGCCAGCAGCCAAGATCAAGGGACAGGGGGCCAGACCCAGTACTTC
v_call: TRBV4-3
d_call: TRBD1
j_call: TRBJ2-5
clone_size: -

cdr3_aa: CASSQGPSGLNEQFF
cdr3_nt: TGCGCCAGCAGCCAGGGGCCTAGCGGGCTGAATGAGCAGTTCTTC
v_call: TRBV4-3
d_call: TRBD2
j_call: TRBJ2-1
clone_size: -

cdr3_aa: CASRDRDSPLHF
cdr3_nt: TGTGCCAGCAGGGACAGGGACTCACCCCTCCACTTT
v_call: TRBV6-5
d_call: TRBD1
j_call: TRBJ1-6
clone_size: -

cdr3_aa: CASSLLYSPLHF
cdr3_nt: TGTGCCAGCAGCCTCCTTTATTCACCCCTCCACTTT
v_call: TRBV7-2
d_call: -
j_call: TRBJ1-6
clone_size: -

cdr3_aa: CASSQDEREGYNEQFF
cdr3_nt: TGTGCCAGCAGCCAAGACGAGCGGGAGGGCTACAATGAGCAGTTCTTC
v_call: TRBV4-2
d_call: TRBD2
j_call: TRBJ2-1
clone_size: once

cdr3_aa: CASSRDGTGENTEAFF
cdr3_nt: TGTGCCAGCAGTCGGGACGGGACAGGAGAGAACACTGAAGCTTTCTTT
v_call: TRBV28
d_call: TRBD1
j_call: TRBJ1-1
clone_size: -

cdr3_aa: CASSYSPQGISYEQYF
cdr3_nt: TGTGCCAGCAGTTACTCGCCCCAGGGGATCTCCTACGAGCAGTACTTC
v_call: TRBV6-2/TRBV6-3
d_call: -
j_call: TRBJ2-7
clone_size: -

cdr3_aa: CASSPDSHSGNTIYF
cdr3_nt: TGTGCCAGCAGCCCGGACAGTCACTCTGGAAACACCATATATTTT
v_call: TRBV9
d_call: -
j_call: TRBJ1-3
clone_size: -

cdr3_aa: CASSPTGGAGDTEAFF
cdr3_nt: TGCGCCAGCAGCCCTACGGGGGGCGCGGGTGACACTGAAGCTTTCTTT
v_call: TRBV5-1
d_call: -
j_call: TRBJ1-1
clone_size: once

cdr3_aa: CSVEDRARGEQYF
cdr3_nt: TGCAGCGTTGAAGATAGGGCTAGGGGCGAGCAGTACTTC
v_call: TRBV29-1
d_call: -
j_call: TRBJ2-7
clone_size: -

cdr3_aa: CASSFTGGSSAEAFF
cdr3_nt: TGTGCCAGCAGCTTTACCGGGGGTTCCTCGGCTGAAGCTTTCTTT
v_call: TRBV7-9
d_call: -
j_call: TRBJ1-1
clone_size: once

cdr3_aa: CASSVRDRGTEAFF
cdr3_nt: TGTGCCAGCAGCGTACGCGACAGGGGAACTGAAGCTTTCTTT
v_call: TRBV9
d_call: TRBD1
j_call: TRBJ1-1
clone_size: -

cdr3_aa: CASSSYLPTDSTDTQYF
cdr3_nt: TGTGCCAGCAGTTCCTACCTCCCCACTGACTCCACAGATACGCAGTATTTT
v_call: TRBV28
d_call: -
j_call: TRBJ2-3
clone_size: -

cdr3_aa: CASSPPRRVSSYNSPLHF
cdr3_nt: TGTGCCAGCAGCCCCCCGCGGAGGGTAAGCTCCTATAATTCACCCCTCCACTTT
v_call: TRBV5-7
d_call: -
j_call: TRBJ1-6
clone_size: -